This T cell receptor beta chain was documented in a study of T cell responses to AZD1222 COVID-19 vaccine. Background on the study: Pooled in the analysis were second doses at about 4 or about 12 weeks. Broader study findings: The study sampled repertoires only after the peak T cell response. Just six AZD1222 recipients were seropositive at baseline.

Germline V lookup: CDR1 MNHEY, CDR2 SMNVEV (reference sequence). This CDR3 comprises 15 residues. Trimming took 3 bases from V and 1 from J, leaving 10 bases between them. Sequenced by immunoSEQ multiplex PCR; TCRdb stores in-frame clones only, minus some. The sample includes fewer than 120,000 clones, 87% of them seen just once. Notes on this clone: Antigen specificity is unknown.

This receptor was identified in an adult in good health. The sequencing here drew on peripheral blood, taken on day 0 of AZD1222 vaccination. This chain uses TRBV27 with TRBJ2-4, with unresolved D. The CDR3 DNA sequence: TGTGCCAGCAGTTTGGGTTCTGGGGCCAAAAACATTCAGTACTTC. This sequence encodes CASSLGSGAKNIQYF.